These 30 T cell receptor delta chains were sequenced from one sample in a study of gamma-delta T cells after stem cell transplantation. TCRdb re-called clones from the RT-PCR reads using CATT. In the table there are about 2,400 delta-chain clones, nearly 20% of which are singletons. The sample consisted of gamma-delta T cells. The receptor set was obtained from a human donor. It is not recorded whose cells these are; they may come from a transplant donor.

Remarks on this clone: A read error is possible here, since a much larger clone lies one base away. Other nucleotide sequences in the sample specify the same CDR3. The chain links TRDV1 to TRDJ1, with 13 bases that match TRDD3. This CDR3 is built from 29 residues. Germline V CDR1 and CDR2: TSWWSYY, QGS. The CDR3 region is CALGEPRGPGPLLQFLSLGDTGGADKLIF. CDR3 DNA sequence: TGCGCTCTTGGGGAACCGCGTGGTCCGGGACCGCTACTCCAGTTCCTCTCACTGGGGGATACGGGGGGCGCCGATAAACTCATCTTT.

For this clone: This may come from a read error, since a much larger clone is one base off. The chain is built from TRDV2 and TRDJ1, with TRDD3 as a possible D gene (6 bases). CDR1 is GEAIGNYY and CDR2 is EKD in the germline V gene. The CDR3 sequence is 14 residues long. The CDR3: CACDTVLGDDELIF. CDR3 DNA sequence: TGTGCCTGTGACACCGTACTGGGTGACGATGAACTCATCTTT.

This clone rates as large. The chain has TRDV1 and TRDJ1; 9 nucleotides agree with TRDD3. There are 18 residues in the CDR3. Trimming removed 2 bases from V and 0 bases from J; junction bases left unmatched: 10. Germline V gene sequence: CDR1 TSWWSYY, CDR2 QGS. The CDR3 region is CALGEKGWGIVDTDKLIF. In DNA, the CDR3 is TGTGCTCTTGGGGAAAAGGGTTGGGGGATAGTTGACACCGATAAACTCATCTTT.

This clone was detected only a few times. V and J are TRDV1 and TRDJ1, with 9 bases that match TRDD3. The CDR3 runs 18 residues. Germline V gene lookup returns CDR1 TSWWSYY and CDR2 QGS. The V and J ends lost 4 bases and 4 bases, in that order; junction bases with no gene match: 16. The CDR3 spells CALGVPFLLLGDNDKLIF. CDR3 DNA: TGTGCTCTTGGGGTGCCGTTCCTACTACTGGGGGACAACGATAAACTCATCTTT.

The rearrangement joins TRDV1 to TRDJ1, with D tentatively TRDD2 (9 bases). Germline CDR1 TSWWSYY, CDR2 QGS. Trimming took 0 bases from V and 0 from J, leaving 29 bases between them. This CDR3 spans 22 amino acids. DNA of the CDR3: TGTGCTCTTGGGGAACTCTCGGCCTTCCTACGGGTACTGGGGGTTGACACCGATAAACTCATCTTT. This codes for CALGELSAFLRVLGVDTDKLIF.

As concerns this clone: It may be a read error: a sequence one base away is much more abundant. Other DNA sequences from this sample encode an identical CDR3 as well. The V and J genes are TRDV1 and TRDJ1; the match to TRDD3 covers 8 bases. Germline CDR1 is TSWWSYY and CDR2 is QGS. The ends lost 0 bases at V and 0 bases at J; junction bases unmatched: 6. The CDR3 has 17 residues. CDR3 loop: CALGELLLGVYTDKLIF. The CDR3 DNA follows: TGTGCTCTTGGGGAACTCCTACTGGGGGTCTACACCGATAAACTCATCTTT.

This clone was detected a few times. A much larger clonotype is one base distant, so this may be a read error. This sample also contains other DNA sequences that code for the same CDR3. The chain uses TRDV1 and TRDJ1; 13 nucleotides agree with TRDD3. Per the germline V gene, CDR1 is TSWWSYY and CDR2 is QGS. Trimming took 3 bases from V and 3 from J; bases not matched to a gene: 43. The CDR3 totals 29 residues. CDR3 nucleotides: TGTGCTCTTGGGGAGCCGCGTGGTCCGGGACCGCTACTCCAGTTCCTCTCACTGGGGGATACGGGGGGCGCCGATAAACTCATCTTT. It specifies CALGEPRGPGPLLQFLSLGDTGGADKLIF.

Of note for this clone: An end of the junction does not agree with germline; a read error may underlie this. The same CDR3 also results from other DNA sequences found in this sample. The chain recombines TRDV1 with TRDJ1; 7 bases line up with TRDD3. CDR3 length: 24 amino acids. CDR1 and CDR2 from the germline V gene are TSWWSYY and QGS. The CDR3 loop is CALGLVFPPLLGISPPSYTDKLIF. The CDR3 region has the DNA TGTGCACTTGGGCTTGTCTTCCCTCCCCTACTGGGGATCTCTCCGCCCTCGTACACCGATAAACTCATCTTT.

This clone has more than one count but fewer than ten. This is likely an artifact of a read error, given a far larger clone one base away. This sample also contains other DNA sequences that code for the same CDR3. The V and J genes are TRDV2 and TRDJ1; TRDD3 matches 10 bases. The CDR3 consists of 18 residues. The germline CDR1 and CDR2 sequences are GEAIGNYY and EKD. After removal of 0 bases from V and 4 bases from J, the junction contained 13 bases not matched to a gene. Here the CDR3 DNA reads TGTGCCTGTGACACCCCTCATTGGGGGATACCAAGTTACGATAAACTCATCTTT. Encoded protein: CACDTPHWGIPSYDKLIF.

This clone is a singleton in its sample. This rearrangement joins TRDV1 to TRDJ1; D is possibly TRDD3 (5 bases). V was shortened by 0 bases and J by 0 bases, with 35 bases between the two germline ends. Germline loops: CDR1 TSWWSYY, CDR2 QGS. This CDR3 is built from 24 residues. CDR3 DNA: TGTGCTCTTGGGGAACTAGAGTCCAGTCTCCAAGGGGTAAATGGGGACGCGTACACCGATAAACTCATCTTT. Protein product: CALGELESSLQGVNGDAYTDKLIF.

This clone was seen only a few times. This chain joins TRDV1 and TRDJ1, with 13 nucleotides matching TRDD3. Germline CDR1 and CDR2: TSWWSYY and QGS. The CDR3 runs 22 residues. Trimming at V came to 2 bases and at J to 0 bases, leaving 18 bases not matched to a gene. CDR3 DNA: TGTGCTCTTGGGGAAAGTAAATACGCGTACTGGGGGATACGTTCGTACACCGATAAACTCATCTTT. Translating gives CALGESKYAYWGIRSYTDKLIF.

V is TRDV1 and J is TRDJ1; TRDD2 is a possible D gene (6 bases). CDR1 is TSWWSYY, CDR2 QGS, per germline. The CDR3 consists of 20 residues. V was shortened by 4 bases and J by 0 bases, with 27 bases between the two germline ends. This CDR3 reads CALGVPRTYFRGSYTDKLIF. Written as DNA, the CDR3 is TGTGCTCTTGGGGTTCCTAGAACTTATTTTCGGGGTTCGTACACCGATAAACTCATCTTT.

This clone came up a few times. The genes are TRDV1 and TRDJ1; no clear D gene. CDR1 is TSWWSYY, CDR2 QGS, per germline. Deletions cut 3 bases from V and 0 bases from J, with 23 bases between. CDR3 size: 19 residues. CDR3 in amino acids: CALGEPLFKHHEYTDKLIF. CDR3 DNA: TGTGCTCTTGGGGAGCCTCTTTTTAAACACCACGAGTACACCGATAAACTCATCTTT.

The genes are TRDV1 and TRDJ1; 12 bases align to TRDD3. With 0 bases clipped from V and 0 bases from J, the junction kept 20 bases outside the gene matches. CDR1 is TSWWSYY and CDR2 is QGS in the germline V gene. CDR3 size: 23 residues. This chain's CDR3 is CALGELRPTGGYRKLLDTDKLIF. CDR3 sequence (DNA): TGTGCTCTTGGGGAACTGCGGCCTACTGGGGGATACCGAAAGCTCCTTGACACCGATAAACTCATCTTT.

The table lists this clone with a few counts. The genes are TRDV1 and TRDJ1, with 7 bases that match TRDD2. CDR3 size: 18 residues. Germline lookup yields CDR1 TSWWSYY and CDR2 QGS. Trimming took 2 bases from V and 7 from J; bases not matched to a gene: 19. Here the CDR3 reads CALGEVLPPFLLPGKLIF. The DNA of the CDR3 is TGTGCTCTTGGGGAAGTCCTTCCTCCATTTCTACTGCCCGGTAAACTCATCTTT.

This clone came up a few times. A much larger clone sits a single nucleotide away, making a read error possible. V and J are TRDV2 and TRDJ1; a possible D gene is TRDD3 (6 bases). This CDR3 contains 14 residues. The V gene's germline CDR1 is GEAIGNYY and CDR2 EKD. The CDR3 here is CACDTLLGADKPIF. The CDR3 coding sequence is TGTGCCTGTGACACTCTACTGGGTGCCGATAAACCCATCTTT.

The chain couples TRDV3 to TRDJ1, with 12 bases aligning to TRDD3. After removal of 2 bases from V and 0 bases from J, the junction contained 25 bases not matched to a gene. CDR1 is TVYSNPD and CDR2 is GDNSRS in the germline V gene (reference sequence). The CDR3 is 22 amino acids. CDR3 region: CAFPSYPPYWGIQPLYTDKLIF. The CDR3 region has the DNA TGTGCCTTTCCTTCCTACCCTCCGTACTGGGGGATACAACCGCTTTACACCGATAAACTCATCTTT.

Comments on this clone: Since a far larger clone is one base different, this is likely a read error. The gene calls are TRDV2 and TRDJ1; 12 positions agree with TRDD3. Unmatched junction bases numbered 14, after V lost 3 bases and J lost 4 bases. Germline CDR1 is GEAIGNYY and CDR2 is EKD. The CDR3 is made up of 18 amino acids. This CDR3 is CACDAPHWGIPSYDKLIF. In DNA form, the CDR3 reads TGTGCCTGTGACGCCCCTCACTGGGGGATACCAAGTTACGATAAACTCATCTTT.

This clone is deemed medium-sized. The V call is TRDV2, the J call TRDJ2; TRDD3 is a possible D gene (5 bases). CDR1 is GEAIGNYY and CDR2 is EKD in the germline V gene. The CDR3 spans 18 residues. The ends were cut back, 0 bases at V and 0 bases at J, with 16 bases in the middle. The chain's CDR3 is CACDTVRGVPSLTAQLFF. The CDR3 DNA reads TGTGCCTGTGACACCGTCCGGGGGGTCCCCTCTTTGACAGCACAACTCTTCTTT.

This clone has just a few counts. TCRdb's protein, taken from a much larger clone, differs from this DNA's translation at residue 8, likely owing to a read error; the protein displayed comes from the DNA. The same CDR3 arises from other DNA sequences in this sample as well. The V and J genes are TRDV1 and TRDJ1; TRDD3 agrees at 9 bases. This CDR3 is 20 amino acids long. J was trimmed by 3 bases and V by 0 bases; bases with no gene match: 17. Germline V gene data show CDR1 as TSWWSYY and CDR2 as QGS. The CDR3 DNA reads as TGTGCTCTTGGGGAACTAGCCCTCCTACGGTTCTGGGGGATCCCCGATAAACTCATCTTT. It is translated as CALGELALLRFWGIPDKLIF.

Points on this clone: A read error may be the cause here, since a much bigger clone is one base away. Other DNA sequences of this sample code for an identical CDR3. This sequence joins TRDV1 and TRDJ1, with D tentatively TRDD2 or TRDD3 (5 bases each). The CDR3 is made up of 21 amino acids. The ends were cut back, 0 bases at V and 1 base at J, with 27 bases in the middle. Germline-derived CDR1 and CDR2 are TSWWSYY and QGS. The CDR3: CALGELGRAYLIWGATDKLIF. The CDR3 DNA sequence: TGTGCTCTTGGGGAACTAGGCCGTGCCTACCTTATATGGGGCGCCACCGATAAACTCATCTTT.

This clone was seen a handful of times. A far larger clone is off by one base, so a read error is likely. The rearrangement links TRDV1 to TRDJ1, with TRDD3 as a possible D gene (5 bases). Per germline, CDR1 TSWWSYY and CDR2 QGS. The V end was cut by 4 bases, the J end by 7 bases, with 19 bases between. The CDR3 covers 15 residues. The CDR3 here is CALGGGGAHLGKLIF. As DNA, the CDR3 is TGTGCTCTTGGGGGCGGGGGGGCCCATCTCGGTAAACTCATCTTT.

Notes on this clone: TCRdb shows a much larger clone's protein in place of this DNA's translation, and the two differ at residue 12, likely through a read error; the protein shown is translated from the DNA. The J gene is TRDJ1, the V gene TRDV1; 9 positions agree with TRDD2. The CDR3 runs to 20 residues. Losses at the gene ends were 0 bases for V and 3 bases for J; bases not matched to a gene: 17. The germline V gene encodes CDR1 TSWWSYY and CDR2 QGS. CDR3 DNA sequence: TGTGCTCTTGGGGAACTAGCCTTCCTACGGTTCCGGGGGATCCCCGATAAACTCATCTTT. As protein: CALGELAFLRFRGIPDKLIF.

In the case of this clone: Just one base apart from a much larger clone, this may be a read error. This same CDR3 is encoded by further DNA sequences in the sample. The chain combines TRDV1 with TRDJ1; 13 nucleotides align to TRDD3. In germline, CDR1 is TSWWSYY, CDR2 QGS. The CDR3 runs to 23 residues. With V trimmed by 5 bases and J by 0 bases, 24 bases remained unmatched. The CDR3 coding sequence is TGTGCTCTTGGGTCTACCTCGGTCCCCGTACTGGGGGATACGCCTCTGTACACCGATAAACTCATCTTT. This translates into CALGSTSVPVLGDTPLYTDKLIF.

This clone was counted only a few times. This CDR3 is also generated by other DNA sequences in the sample. The rearrangement links TRDV1 to TRDJ1; 12 bases map to TRDD3. CDR1 TSWWSYY and CDR2 QGS come from the germline V gene. The CDR3 covers 23 residues. The ends lost 5 bases at V and 2 bases at J; junction bases unmatched: 27. The CDR3 bases are TGTGCTCTTGGGACTCACTTCCTACTCCGCGTAGGTACTGGGGGATACCCAACCGATAAACTCATCTTT. Translating gives CALGTHFLLRVGTGGYPTDKLIF.

This clone occurred a few times. A much larger clone lies a single base off, so this may be a read error. The same CDR3 can be traced to other DNA sequences in this sample. The rearrangement uses TRDV1 and TRDJ1, with D possibly called TRDD2 or TRDD3 (9 bases each). This CDR3 is built from 20 residues. Germline V lookup: CDR1 TSWWSYY, CDR2 QGS. The DNA for the CDR3 is TGCGCTCTTGGGGAACTAGCCTTCCTACGGTTCTGGGGGATCCCCGATAAACTCATCTTT. This codes for CALGELAFLRFWGIPDKLIF.

The rearrangement uses TRDV2 and TRDJ2; 7 bases are a match to TRDD3. This CDR3 spans 18 amino acids. Per germline, CDR1 GEAIGNYY and CDR2 EKD. J gave up 0 bases and V 3 bases, and 12 bases lay outside the gene matches. DNA of the CDR3: TGTGCCTGTGACCCGCTTAATCTGGGGGCCGCTTTGACAGCACAACTCTTCTTT. It encodes CACDPLNLGAALTAQLFF.

This clone was detected only a few times. The chain joins TRDV1 to TRDJ1; 13 bases fit TRDD3. Unmatched junction bases numbered 30, after V lost 1 base and J lost 1 base. This CDR3 region has 26 residues. Germline V CDR1 and CDR2: TSWWSYY, QGS. The CDR3 nucleotides are TGTGCTCTTGGGGAACACCCATCCTACGACTTTTTTTTTGTACTGGGGGATACGAGGGGCACCGATAAACTCATCTTT. Protein sequence: CALGEHPSYDFFFVLGDTRGTDKLIF.

The chain uses TRDV2 and TRDJ1; D call uncertain. CDR3 length equals 20 residues. V was shortened by 3 bases and J by 0 bases, with 28 bases between the two germline ends. Per the germline V gene, CDR1 is GEAIGNYY and CDR2 is EKD. The CDR3 protein is CACDLLETARANKNTDKLIF. CDR3 DNA sequence: TGTGCCTGTGACCTGTTGGAAACTGCGCGGGCGAATAAAAACACCGATAAACTCATCTTT.

This clone was recorded a few times. The J gene is TRDJ3, the V gene TRDV1; D gene uncertain. Trimming left V 3 bases short and J 3 bases short, with 3 bases between. The CDR3 runs 14 residues. Germline V gives CDR1 TSWWSYY, CDR2 QGS. CDR3 in amino acids: CALGDFWDTRQMFF. CDR3 nucleotides: TGTGCTCTTGGGGACTTCTGGGACACCCGACAGATGTTTTTC.